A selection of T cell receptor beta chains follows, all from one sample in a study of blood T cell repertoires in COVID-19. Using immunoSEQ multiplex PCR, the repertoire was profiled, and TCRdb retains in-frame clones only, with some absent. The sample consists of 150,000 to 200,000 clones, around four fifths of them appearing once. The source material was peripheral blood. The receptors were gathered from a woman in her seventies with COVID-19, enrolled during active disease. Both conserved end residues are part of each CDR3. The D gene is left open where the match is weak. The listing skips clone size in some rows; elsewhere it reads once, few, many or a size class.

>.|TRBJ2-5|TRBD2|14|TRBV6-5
CASSPTSGEETQYF
TGTGCCAGCAGTCCGACTAGCGGGGAGGAGACCCAGTACTTC
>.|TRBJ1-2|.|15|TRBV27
CASSLGSGEDYGYTF
TGTGCCAGCAGTTTAGGGTCAGGGGAAGACTATGGCTACACCTTC
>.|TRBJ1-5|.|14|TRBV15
CATSRGGRGQPQHF
TGTGCCACCAGCAGAGGGGGCAGAGGACAGCCCCAGCATTTT
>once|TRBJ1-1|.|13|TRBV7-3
CASSLQESTEAFF
TGTGCCAGCAGTCTCCAGGAAAGCACTGAAGCTTTCTTT
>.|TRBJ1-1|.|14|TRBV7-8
CASSPRQRDTEAFF
TGTGCCAGCAGCCCACGGCAGCGAGACACTGAAGCTTTCTTT
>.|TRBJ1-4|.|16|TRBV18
CASSPQRRGGNEKLFF
TGTGCCAGCTCGCCTCAGAGACGGGGGGGTAATGAAAAACTGTTTTTT
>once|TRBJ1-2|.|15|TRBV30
CAWRVAGRKNYGYTF
TGTGCCTGGAGGGTAGCGGGCCGGAAGAACTATGGCTACACCTTC
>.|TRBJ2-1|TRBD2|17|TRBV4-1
CASSQERWIAGKNEQFF
TGCGCCAGCAGCCAAGAAAGGTGGATAGCGGGGAAGAATGAGCAGTTCTTC
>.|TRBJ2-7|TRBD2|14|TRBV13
CASSNRLARDEQYF
TGTGCCAGCAGCAACCGACTAGCGAGGGACGAGCAGTACTTC
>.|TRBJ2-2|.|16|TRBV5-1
CASSFERSSGTGELFF
TGCGCCAGCAGCTTTGAACGGTCGAGCGGGACCGGGGAGCTGTTTTTT
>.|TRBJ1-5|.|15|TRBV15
CATSREPESNQPQHF
TGTGCCACCAGCAGAGAGCCAGAAAGCAATCAGCCCCAGCATTTT
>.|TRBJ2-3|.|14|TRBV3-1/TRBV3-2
CASSLQGGQDTQYF
TGTGCCAGCAGTCTACAGGGCGGACAAGATACGCAGTATTTT
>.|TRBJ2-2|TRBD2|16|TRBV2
CATAGLAGGRTGELFF
TGTGCCACCGCGGGACTAGCGGGGGGACGGACCGGGGAGCTGTTTTTT
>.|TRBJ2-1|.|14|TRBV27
CASSPWTVYNEQFF
TGTGCCAGCAGTCCCTGGACTGTTTACAATGAGCAGTTCTTC
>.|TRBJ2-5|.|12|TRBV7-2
CASGAGVETQYF
TGTGCCAGCGGAGCGGGTGTCGAGACCCAGTACTTC
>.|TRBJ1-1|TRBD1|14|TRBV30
CAWSGTGGRTEAFF
TGTGCCTGGAGTGGGACAGGGGGCAGAACTGAAGCTTTCTTT